These 32 T cell receptor beta chains came from one sample sequenced in a study of T cell responses to AZD1222 COVID-19 vaccine. Using immunoSEQ multiplex PCR, the repertoire was profiled, and TCRdb retains in-frame clones only, with some absent. Of some 110,000 clones listed, less than 95% were seen once; the top ten hold around 7.6%. The sequenced sample was peripheral blood, obtained 28 days after the second AZD1222 dose. The source is an adult who received the AZD1222 COVID-19 vaccine.

The count of this clone is one. Here the CDR3 DNA reads TGTGCCAGCAGCTCCCTGGCGGGTTGGAACACCGGGGAGCTGTTTTTT. This gives the protein CASSSLAGWNTGELFF. The chain has TRBV3-1 (or the pseudogene TRBV3-2) and TRBJ2-2; perhaps TRBD2 as D (5 bases). The germline V gene encodes CDR1 LGHDT and CDR2 YNNKEL (reference sequence). The CDR3 covers 16 residues. Trimming cost V 5 bases and J 1 base, with 14 bases left between them.

DNA of the CDR3: TGTGCCAGCAGCCCGCGGGGGGGTTCCCGGGAGCTGTTTTTT. Residues: CASSPRGGSRELFF. The chain has TRBV7-9 and TRBJ2-2; 9 positions agree with TRBD2. V dropped 5 bases and J dropped 9; count of bases not matched to a gene: 7. The CDR3 is 14 residues long. Germline V gene sequence: CDR1 SEHNR, CDR2 FQNEAQ (reference sequence).

The V call is TRBV23-1, the J call TRBJ2-6, with 12 bases matching TRBD2. TRBV23-1 carries the ORF label, with uncertain function. With V trimmed by 6 bases and J by 0 bases, 12 bases remained unmatched. This CDR3 is built from 20 residues. CDR3 residues: CASSIGLAGTTFSGANVLTF. For the CDR3, the DNA is TGCGCCAGCAGCATCGGACTAGCGGGAACCACCTTCTCTGGGGCCAACGTCCTGACTTTC.

The chain uses TRBV18 and TRBJ2-3; TRBD2 matches at 8 bases. The V gene's germline CDR1 is KGHSH and CDR2 LQKENI. The J segment lost 1 base and the V segment lost 10 bases, leaving 7 bases of the junction unmatched. This CDR3 is 14 amino acids long. CDR3: CATPAGGGTDTQYF. For the CDR3, the DNA is TGTGCCACCCCCGCCGGGGGGGGCACAGATACGCAGTATTTT.

The rearrangement joins TRBV15 to TRBJ2-1; 11 nucleotides line up with TRBD1. Unmatched junction bases numbered 4, after V lost 5 bases and J lost 7 bases. The germline gives CDR1 LNHNV, CDR2 YYDKDF (reference sequence). The CDR3 spans 14 residues. CDR3 in amino acids: CATSRGTGGNEQFF. DNA of the CDR3: TGTGCCACCAGCCGCGGGACAGGGGGGAATGAGCAGTTCTTC.

V gene TRBV19 combines with J gene TRBJ1-4; maybe TRBD1 (5 bases). The CDR3 length is 17 residues. The V gene's germline CDR1 is LNHDA and CDR2 SQIVND (reference sequence). V was shortened by 0 bases and J by 5 bases, with 16 bases between the two germline ends. CDR3 amino acids: CASSIDGRGYSNEKLFF. CDR3 nucleotide sequence: TGTGCCAGTAGTATAGATGGAAGGGGTTATTCCAATGAAAAACTGTTTTTT.

J is TRBJ2-1 and V is TRBV12-3 or TRBV12-4; D may match TRBD1 or TRBD2 (5 bases each). V lost 4 bases, J lost 7 bases, and 11 bases lay in between. This CDR3 spans 13 amino acids. CDR3 bases: TGTGCCAGCAGTTCCGGGGCTTGGAATGAGCAGTTCTTC. Its protein product is CASSSGAWNEQFF.

The chain has TRBV2 and TRBJ2-2, with D unclear. Germline CDR1 reads SNHLY; CDR2 reads FYNNEI. V lost 1 base and J lost 8, with 5 bases in between. The CDR3 has 12 residues. The CDR3 region is CASSEVAGELFF. CDR3 sequence (DNA): TGTGCCAGCAGTGAAGTGGCAGGGGAGCTGTTTTTT. Looking up the rest from reference TRBV2 and TRBJ2-2 gives the full variable domain: EPEVTQTPSHQVTQMGQEVILRCVPISNHLYFYWYRQILGQKVEFLVSFYNNEISEKSEIFDDQFSVERPDGSNFTLKIRSTKLEDSAMYFCASSEVAGELFFGEGSRLTVL.

There are a few counts of this clone. J is TRBJ2-7 and V is TRBV6-5; D is possibly TRBD1 (5 bases). The CDR3 runs to 15 residues. V gave up 0 bases and J gave up 9 bases, with 18 bases separating them. Germline V gene data show CDR1 as MNHEY and CDR2 as SVGAGI. Here the CDR3 reads CASSYSSAGLSRQYF. The CDR3 region has the DNA TGTGCCAGCAGTTACTCTTCCGCAGGGTTATCGAGGCAGTACTTC.

The chain is built from TRBV9 and TRBJ2-1, with 7 bases matching TRBD1. The germline V gene encodes CDR1 SGDLS and CDR2 YYNGEE. V was pared by 4 bases and J by 4 bases, with 11 bases of the junction left unmatched. There are 16 residues in the CDR3. CDR3 in DNA: TGTGCCAGCAGCCCCCCGACAGGGCGTGGATACAATGAGCAGTTCTTC. Translating it yields CASSPPTGRGYNEQFF.

The chain joins TRBV7-8 to TRBJ2-7, with TRBD2 matching 11 bases. Germline loops: CDR1 SGHVS, CDR2 FQNEAQ. The CDR3 sequence is 16 residues long. V lost 1 base and J lost 4; bases outside the gene matches: 6. CDR3 in amino acids: CASSLGGVAGGYEQYF. For the CDR3, the DNA is TGTGCCAGCAGCTTAGGAGGCGTAGCGGGGGGGTACGAGCAGTACTTC.

The chain recombines TRBV12-3 or TRBV12-4 with TRBJ1-5; D is undetermined. The CDR3 loop spans 13 amino acids. Trimming took off 5 bases at V and 5 bases at J, with 10 bases between the two ends. The CDR3 here is CASSGLGYQPQHF. The CDR3 DNA reads as TGTGCCAGCAGTGGGCTCGGATATCAGCCCCAGCATTTT.

The rearrangement joins TRBV10-1 to TRBJ2-3; D call uncertain. The CDR3 is 15 residues long. Germline V gene data show CDR1 as WNHNN and CDR2 as SYGVQD (reference sequence). The V end was cut by 0 bases, the J end by 5 bases, with 12 bases between. CDR3 bases: TGCGCCAGCAGTGAGTCGGTAGGTTCTATAGATACGCAGTATTTT. The encoded protein is CASSESVGSIDTQYF.

The genes are TRBV27 and TRBJ2-7; D unresolved. Trimming pared 0 bases from V and 9 bases from J, leaving 12 bases between. Germline assignment: CDR1 MNHEY and CDR2 SMNVEV (reference sequence). This CDR3 comprises 13 residues. CDR3 amino acids: CASSLSVESGQYF. The CDR3 DNA is TGTGCCAGCAGTTTATCGGTGGAGTCCGGGCAGTACTTC.

This clone was seen a single time. The chain joins TRBV4-3 to TRBJ2-1; either TRBD1 or TRBD2 may supply D (6 bases each). Deletions cut 5 bases from V and 7 bases from J, with 24 bases between. The CDR3 is 17 amino acids. Germline V gene data show CDR1 as LGHNA and CDR2 as YSLEER. The CDR3 protein is CASSYAYSSGDNNEQFF. The CDR3 coding sequence is TGCGCCAGCAGCTACGCGTACAGTTCGGGGGACAATAATGAGCAGTTCTTC.

This rearrangement joins TRBV12-5 to TRBJ1-6; D is unclear. This CDR3 is built from 12 residues. Per germline, CDR1 LGHNT and CDR2 FRNRAP. V was shortened by 6 bases and J by 10 bases, with 10 bases between the two germline ends. Written as DNA, the CDR3 is TGTGCTAGTGGGCCTCTGGAGTCACCCCTCCACTTT. Its protein is CASGPLESPLHF.

The J gene is TRBJ2-1, the V gene TRBV11-2; D remains ambiguous. Germline lookup yields CDR1 SGHAT and CDR2 FQNNGV. The CDR3 spans 13 residues. V was trimmed by 2 bases and J by 6 bases, leaving 8 bases between them. The CDR3 DNA reads as TGTGCCAGCAGCTTATCCACGACCAATGAGCAGTTCTTC. Residues: CASSLSTTNEQFF.

The rearrangement joins TRBV7-8 to TRBJ2-7; possible D gene TRBD2, 7 bases. In germline, CDR1 is SGHVS, CDR2 FQNEAQ. Trimming cost V 1 base and J 12 bases, with 16 bases left between them. CDR3 length equals 13 residues. CDR3 sequence: CASSLVAGGGRYF. In DNA, the CDR3 is TGTGCCAGCAGCTTAGTTGCCGGGGGCGGGAGGTACTTC.

V gene TRBV6-6 combines with J gene TRBJ1-5; D is unclear. Germline CDR1 reads MNHNY; CDR2 reads SVGAGI (reference sequence). The V end was cut by 6 bases, the J end by 1 base, with 13 bases between. The CDR3 sequence is 15 residues long. The CDR3 spells CASRTDWKSNQPQHF. The CDR3 DNA sequence: TGTGCCAGCAGAACCGACTGGAAAAGCAATCAGCCCCAGCATTTT.

The V gene is TRBV9, the J gene TRBJ2-7; 10 positions match TRBD1. The germline CDR1 and CDR2 sequences are SGDLS and YYNGEE. V lost 0 bases to trimming and J lost 4 bases; unmatched junction nucleotides: 4. This CDR3 spans 15 amino acids. In nucleotides, the CDR3 is TGTGCCAGCAGCGTAGGGGGGACAGGGGAGTACGAGCAGTACTTC. It yields the protein CASSVGGTGEYEQYF. Combining the CDR3 with reference TRBV9 and TRBJ2-7 gives the whole variable domain DSGVTQTPKHLITATGQRVTLRCSPRSGDLSVYWYQQSLDQGLQFLIQYYNGEERAKGNILERFSAQQFPDLHSELNLSSLELGDSALYFCASSVGGTGEYEQYFGPGTRLTVT.

The V gene is TRBV6-4, the J gene TRBJ2-3, with 9 bases matching TRBD1. Per germline, CDR1 MRHNA and CDR2 SNTAGT. The CDR3 is 15 amino acids. J lost 4 bases, V lost 4 bases, and 6 bases had no gene match. DNA for the CDR3: TGTGCCAGCAGTGGCGGACAGGGGCTTGCAGATACGCAGTATTTT. Protein sequence: CASSGGQGLADTQYF.

V usage is TRBV10-3 and J usage is TRBJ1-1; TRBD1 might be the D (6 bases). The V gene's germline CDR1 is ENHRY and CDR2 SYGVKD. The CDR3 is 16 amino acids. V was cut by 3 bases and J by 4 bases, with 18 bases left in between. In DNA form, the CDR3 reads TGTGCCATCAGTGATGGGGCAGGGGCGGGGAGCACTGAAGCTTTCTTT. It encodes CAISDGAGAGSTEAFF.

The chain employs TRBV7-9 and TRBJ1-2; no clear D. This CDR3 contains 14 residues. Trimming left V 1 base short and J 4 bases short, with 10 bases between. CDR1 is SEHNR, CDR2 FQNEAQ, per germline (reference sequence). CDR3: CASSLVSGSYGYTF. The CDR3 DNA reads as TGTGCCAGCAGCTTAGTGAGCGGGAGCTATGGCTACACCTTC.

The genes are TRBV6-4 and TRBJ1-1, with D unresolved. Germline lookup yields CDR1 MRHNA and CDR2 SNTAGT. The CDR3 extends over 14 amino acids. V was clipped by 8 bases and J by 1 base, with 14 bases between them. In DNA, the CDR3 is TGTGCCAGCCAAGCTGATGGCCAGAACACTGAAGCTTTCTTT. This gives the protein CASQADGQNTEAFF.

J is TRBJ2-7 and V is TRBV4-2; 9 bases match TRBD2. Germline values: CDR1 LGHNA, CDR2 YNFKEQ. The CDR3 has 15 residues. The trim removed 1 base at V and 6 bases at J, leaving 7 bases unmatched. DNA of the CDR3: TGTGCCAGCAGCCAAGCTAGCGGGGTCTTTGGCGAGCAGTACTTC. The encoded protein is CASSQASGVFGEQYF.

The gene calls are TRBV20-1 and TRBJ1-1; D is undetermined. CDR1 and CDR2 (germline): DFQATT, SNEGSKA (reference sequence). The V gene lost 3 bases and the J gene lost 2 bases, with 13 bases spanning the gap. The CDR3 is 14 residues long. The CDR3 DNA reads TGCAGTGCTAGTCTGGCAGGAGCTAACACTGAAGCTTTCTTT. Protein product: CSASLAGANTEAFF.

V and J are TRBV25-1 and TRBJ1-1; D gene unclear. The length of the CDR3 is 14 residues. Trimming took 8 bases from V and 1 from J, leaving 14 bases between them. From germline, CDR1 is MGHDK and CDR2 SYGVNS. The chain's CDR3 is CASAARLTNTEAFF. The CDR3 region has the DNA TGTGCCAGCGCTGCGAGGCTAACGAACACTGAAGCTTTCTTT.

The V and J genes are TRBV10-3 and TRBJ1-5; TRBD1 agrees at 9 bases. This CDR3 contains 15 residues. The V gene end was trimmed by 8 bases and the J gene end by 2 bases; junction bases not matched to a gene: 7. Germline-derived CDR1 and CDR2 are ENHRY and SYGVKD. The CDR3 region is CAIGTQGAGNQPQHF. CDR3 sequence (DNA): TGTGCCATCGGTACACAGGGGGCTGGCAATCAGCCCCAGCATTTT.

The V call is TRBV29-1, the J call TRBJ2-1, with TRBD2 as a possible D gene (6 bases). The CDR3 extends over 15 amino acids. V lost 3 bases and J 1 base, leaving 13 bases between the germline ends. Germline V lookup: CDR1 SQVTM, CDR2 ANQGSEA. The CDR3 DNA follows: TGCAGCGTTGACCCCTCGAGCGGGTCCTACAATGAGCAGTTCTTC. Its translation: CSVDPSSGSYNEQFF.

This clone was observed once. The V gene is TRBV7-3, the J gene TRBJ2-1, with 9 bases aligning to TRBD1. The CDR3 contains 15 residues. The germline V gene encodes CDR1 SGHTA and CDR2 FQGTGA. V lost 4 bases, J lost 6 bases, and 7 bases stayed unmatched. CDR3 DNA: TGTGCCAGCAGCTCCACCGGGACAGGGAGCAATGAGCAGTTCTTC. It translates to CASSSTGTGSNEQFF.

This chain joins TRBV3-1 (or the pseudogene TRBV3-2) and TRBJ1-1; 9 bases are shared with TRBD1. Germline values: CDR1 LGHDT, CDR2 YNNKEL (reference sequence). The CDR3 runs to 16 residues. V gave up 1 base and J gave up 0 bases; unmatched junction bases: 3. CDR3 protein: CASSQGGQGMNTEAFF. The CDR3 DNA is TGTGCCAGCAGCCAAGGGGGACAGGGTATGAACACTGAAGCTTTCTTT.

The chain carries TRBV30 and TRBJ1-2; D unresolved. Trimming removed 6 bases from V and 3 bases from J, with 14 bases in between. Germline V gene lookup returns CDR1 GTSNPN and CDR2 SVGIG (reference sequence). The CDR3 length is 13 residues. CDR3 coding DNA: TGTGCCTGCCCCCGTCCCGGGGACTATGGCTACACCTTC. This encodes CACPRPGDYGYTF.